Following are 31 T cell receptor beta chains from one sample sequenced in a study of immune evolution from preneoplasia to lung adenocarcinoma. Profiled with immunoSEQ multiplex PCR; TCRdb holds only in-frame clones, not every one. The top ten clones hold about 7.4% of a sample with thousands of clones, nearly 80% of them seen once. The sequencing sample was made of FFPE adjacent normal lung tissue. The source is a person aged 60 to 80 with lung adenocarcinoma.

The CDR3 sequence is CASGPVSYQPQHF. CDR3 bases: TGTGCCAGCGGACCTGTATCCTATCAGCCCCAGCATTTT. The chain combines TRBV18 with TRBJ1-5; D gene ambiguous. Trimming cost V 8 bases and J 5 bases, with 13 bases left between them. The CDR3 is made up of 13 amino acids. Germline assignment: CDR1 KGHSH and CDR2 LQKENI.

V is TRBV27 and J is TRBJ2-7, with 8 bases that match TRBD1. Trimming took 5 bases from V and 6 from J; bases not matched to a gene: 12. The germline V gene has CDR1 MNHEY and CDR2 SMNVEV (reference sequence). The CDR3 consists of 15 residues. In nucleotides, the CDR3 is TGTGCCAGCAGTCCTAGGACAGGGCTCTCCGTCGAGCAGTACTTC. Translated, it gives CASSPRTGLSVEQYF.

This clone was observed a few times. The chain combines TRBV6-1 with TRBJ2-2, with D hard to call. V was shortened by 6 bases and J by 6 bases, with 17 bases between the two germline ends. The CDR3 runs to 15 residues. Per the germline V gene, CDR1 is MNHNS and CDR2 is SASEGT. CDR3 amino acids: CASSPRGQTAGELFF. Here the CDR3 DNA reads TGTGCCAGCAGCCCTCGTGGGCAGACGGCCGGGGAGCTGTTTTTT.

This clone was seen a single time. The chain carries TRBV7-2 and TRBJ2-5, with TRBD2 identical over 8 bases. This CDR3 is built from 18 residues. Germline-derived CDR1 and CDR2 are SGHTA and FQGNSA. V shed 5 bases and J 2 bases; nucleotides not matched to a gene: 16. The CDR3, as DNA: TGTGCCAGCAGCCCCGGCCCCCCAGGGACTAGAAGGCAAGAGACCCAGTACTTC. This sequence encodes CASSPGPPGTRRQETQYF.

The CDR3, as DNA: TGTGCCATCAAGCCCATGGGGGGAGTCACAGATACGCAGTATTTT. It translates to CAIKPMGGVTDTQYF. J is TRBJ2-3 and V is TRBV10-3, with TRBD2 as a possible D gene (6 bases). Germline V gives CDR1 ENHRY, CDR2 SYGVKD. The length of the CDR3 is 15 residues. V lost 7 bases and J lost 2, with 16 bases in between.

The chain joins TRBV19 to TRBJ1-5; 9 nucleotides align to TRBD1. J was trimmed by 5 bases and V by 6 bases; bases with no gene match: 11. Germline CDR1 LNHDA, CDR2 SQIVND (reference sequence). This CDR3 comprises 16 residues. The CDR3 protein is CASSFPGQGRYQPQHF. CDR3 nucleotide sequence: TGTGCCAGTAGCTTTCCAGGACAGGGGCGATATCAGCCCCAGCATTTT. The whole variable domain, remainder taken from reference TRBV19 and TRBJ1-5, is DGGITQSPKYLFRKEGQNVTLSCEQNLNHDAMYWYRQDPGQGLRLIYYSQIVNDFQKGDIAEGYSVSREKKESFPLTVTSAQKNPTAFYLCASSFPGQGRYQPQHFGDGTRLSIL.

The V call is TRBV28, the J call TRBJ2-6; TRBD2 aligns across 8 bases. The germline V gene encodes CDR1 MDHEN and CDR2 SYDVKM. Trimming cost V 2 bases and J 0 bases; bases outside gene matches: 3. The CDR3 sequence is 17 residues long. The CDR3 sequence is CASSLRLAGSGANVLTF. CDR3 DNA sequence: TGTGCCAGCAGTTTAAGGCTAGCGGGCTCTGGGGCCAACGTCCTGACTTTC.

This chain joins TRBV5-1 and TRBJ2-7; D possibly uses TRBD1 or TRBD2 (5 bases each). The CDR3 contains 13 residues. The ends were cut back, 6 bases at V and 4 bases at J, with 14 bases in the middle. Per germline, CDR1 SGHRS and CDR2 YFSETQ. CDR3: CASNAGTGYEQYF. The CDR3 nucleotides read TGCGCCAGCAACGCGGGTACAGGATACGAGCAGTACTTC. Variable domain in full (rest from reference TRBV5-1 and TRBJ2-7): KAGVTQTPRYLIKTRGQQVTLSCSPISGHRSVSWYQQTPGQGLQFLFEYFSETQRNKGNFPGRFSGRQFSNSRSEMNVSTLELGDSALYLCASNAGTGYEQYFGPGTRLTVT.

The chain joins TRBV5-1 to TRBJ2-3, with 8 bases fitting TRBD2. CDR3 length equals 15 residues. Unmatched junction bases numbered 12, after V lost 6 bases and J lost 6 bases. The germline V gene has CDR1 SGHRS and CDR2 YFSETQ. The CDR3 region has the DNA TGCGCCAGCACCCCAGCGGGGGAGGTGGGCGATACGCAGTATTTT. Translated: CASTPAGEVGDTQYF. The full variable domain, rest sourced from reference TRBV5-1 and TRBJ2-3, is KAGVTQTPRYLIKTRGQQVTLSCSPISGHRSVSWYQQTPGQGLQFLFEYFSETQRNKGNFPGRFSGRQFSNSRSEMNVSTLELGDSALYLCASTPAGEVGDTQYFGPGTRLTVL.

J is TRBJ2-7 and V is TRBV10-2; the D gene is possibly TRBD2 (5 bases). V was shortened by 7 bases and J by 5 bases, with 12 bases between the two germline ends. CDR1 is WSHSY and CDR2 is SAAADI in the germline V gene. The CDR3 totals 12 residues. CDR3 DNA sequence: TGCGCCAGCACCCGGGTAGCGAACGAGCAGTACTTC. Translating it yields CASTRVANEQYF.

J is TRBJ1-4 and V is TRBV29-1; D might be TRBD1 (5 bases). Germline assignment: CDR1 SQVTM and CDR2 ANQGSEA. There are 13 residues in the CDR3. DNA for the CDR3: TGCAGTGCCAGACCAGGGCCTAATGAAAAACTGTTTTTT. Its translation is CSARPGPNEKLFF.

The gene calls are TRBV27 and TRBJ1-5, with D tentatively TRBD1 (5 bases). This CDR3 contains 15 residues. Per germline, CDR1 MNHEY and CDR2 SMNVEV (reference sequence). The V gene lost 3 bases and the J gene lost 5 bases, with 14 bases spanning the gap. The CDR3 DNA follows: TGTGCCAGCAGTTTCAAGTGGGGAGGGGATCAGCCCCAGCATTTT. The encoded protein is CASSFKWGGDQPQHF.

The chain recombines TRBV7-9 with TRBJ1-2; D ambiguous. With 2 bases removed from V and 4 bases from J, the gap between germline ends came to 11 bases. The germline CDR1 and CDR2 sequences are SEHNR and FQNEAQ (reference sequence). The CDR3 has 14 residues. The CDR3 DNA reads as TGTGCCAGCAGCTTAAGTGGAGGGTTCTATGGCTACACCTTC. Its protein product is CASSLSGGFYGYTF.

The CDR3, as DNA: TGTGCCAGCACCGTTGGGACAGGGAACAATGAGCAGTTCTTC. Protein sequence: CASTVGTGNNEQFF. The chain joins TRBV27 to TRBJ2-1; 9 nucleotides match TRBD1. Germline V CDR1 and CDR2: MNHEY, SMNVEV (reference sequence). Germline trimming cut 7 bases from V and 5 bases from J; bases unmatched to any gene: 6. This CDR3 spans 14 amino acids.

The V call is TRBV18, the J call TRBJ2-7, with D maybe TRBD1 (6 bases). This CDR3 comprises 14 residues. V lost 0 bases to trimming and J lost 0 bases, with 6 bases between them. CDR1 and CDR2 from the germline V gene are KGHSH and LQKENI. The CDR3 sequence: CASSPPTGSYEQYF. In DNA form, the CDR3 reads TGTGCCAGCTCACCACCGACAGGCTCCTACGAGCAGTACTTC.

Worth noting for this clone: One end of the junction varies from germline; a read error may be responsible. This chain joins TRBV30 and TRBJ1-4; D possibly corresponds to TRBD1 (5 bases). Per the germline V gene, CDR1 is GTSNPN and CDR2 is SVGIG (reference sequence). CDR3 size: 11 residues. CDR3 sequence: CAWSVSDIVRF. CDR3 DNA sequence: TGTGCCTGGAGTGTATCGGACATCGTTCGCTTT. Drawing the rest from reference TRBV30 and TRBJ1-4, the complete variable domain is SQTIHQWPATLVQPVGSPLSLECTVEGTSNPNLYWYRQAAGRGLQLLFYSVGIGQISSEVPQNLSASRPQDRQFILSSKKLLLSDSGFYLCAWSVSDIVRFGSGTQLSVL.

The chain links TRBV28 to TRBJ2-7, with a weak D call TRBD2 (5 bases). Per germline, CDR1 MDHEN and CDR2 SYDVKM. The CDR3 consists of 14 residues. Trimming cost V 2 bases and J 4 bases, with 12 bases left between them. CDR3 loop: CASSLNQRPYEQYF. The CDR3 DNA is TGTGCCAGCAGTTTAAACCAGCGGCCATACGAGCAGTACTTC. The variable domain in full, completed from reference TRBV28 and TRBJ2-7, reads DVKVTQSSRYLVKRTGEKVFLECVQDMDHENMFWYRQDPGLGLRLIYFSYDVKMKEKGDIPEGYSVSREKKERFSLILESASTNQTSMYLCASSLNQRPYEQYFGPGTRLTVT.

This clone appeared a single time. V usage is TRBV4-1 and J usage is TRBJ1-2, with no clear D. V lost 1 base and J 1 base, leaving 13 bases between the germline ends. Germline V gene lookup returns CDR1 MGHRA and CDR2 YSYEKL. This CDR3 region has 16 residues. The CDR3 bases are TGCGCCAGCAGCCAAGCTCTGCCGAGCGGTAACTATGGCTACACCTTC. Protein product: CASSQALPSGNYGYTF.

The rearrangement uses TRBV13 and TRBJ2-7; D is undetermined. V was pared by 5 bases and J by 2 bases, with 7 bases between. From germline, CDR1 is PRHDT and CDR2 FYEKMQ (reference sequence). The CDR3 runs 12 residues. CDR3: CASSRRPYEQYF. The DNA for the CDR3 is TGTGCCAGCAGCCGACGACCCTACGAGCAGTACTTC.

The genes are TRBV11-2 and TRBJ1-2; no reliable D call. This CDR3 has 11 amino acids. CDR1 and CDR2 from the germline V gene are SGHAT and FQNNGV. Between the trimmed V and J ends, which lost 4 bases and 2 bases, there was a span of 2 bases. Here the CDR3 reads CASSSNYGYTF. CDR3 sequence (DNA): TGTGCCAGCAGCTCGAACTATGGCTACACCTTC.

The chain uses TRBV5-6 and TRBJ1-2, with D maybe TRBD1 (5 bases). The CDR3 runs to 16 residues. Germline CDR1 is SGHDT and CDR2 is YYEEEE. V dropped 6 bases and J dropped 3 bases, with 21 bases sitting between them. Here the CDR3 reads CASNFRNLGTDYGYTF. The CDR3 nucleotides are TGTGCCAGCAACTTTCGTAACCTCGGGACTGACTATGGCTACACCTTC.

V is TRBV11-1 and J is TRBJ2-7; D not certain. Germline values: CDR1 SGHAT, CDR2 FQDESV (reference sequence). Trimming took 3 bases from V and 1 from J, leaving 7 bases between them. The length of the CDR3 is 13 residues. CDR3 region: CASSFGPSYEQYF. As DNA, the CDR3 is TGTGCCAGCAGCTTTGGACCGTCCTACGAGCAGTACTTC. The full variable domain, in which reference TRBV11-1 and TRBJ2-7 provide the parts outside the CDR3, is EAEVAQSPRYKITEKSQAVAFWCDPISGHATLYWYRQILGQGPELLVQFQDESVVDDSQLPKDRFSAERLKGVDSTLKIQPAELGDSAMYLCASSFGPSYEQYFGPGTRLTVT.

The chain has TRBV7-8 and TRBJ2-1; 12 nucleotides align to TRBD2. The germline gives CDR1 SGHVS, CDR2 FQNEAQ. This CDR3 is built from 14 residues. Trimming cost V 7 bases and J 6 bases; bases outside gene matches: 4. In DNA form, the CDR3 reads TGTGCCAGCAACCTACTAGCGGGAGGCAATGAGCAGTTCTTC. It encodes CASNLLAGGNEQFF.

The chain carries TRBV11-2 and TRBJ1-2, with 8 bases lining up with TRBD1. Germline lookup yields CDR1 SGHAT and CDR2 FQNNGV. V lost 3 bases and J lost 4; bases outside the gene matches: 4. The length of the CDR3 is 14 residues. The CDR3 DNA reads TGTGCCAGCAGCTTGGTCGGGACAGGCTATGGCTACACCTTC. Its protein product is CASSLVGTGYGYTF.

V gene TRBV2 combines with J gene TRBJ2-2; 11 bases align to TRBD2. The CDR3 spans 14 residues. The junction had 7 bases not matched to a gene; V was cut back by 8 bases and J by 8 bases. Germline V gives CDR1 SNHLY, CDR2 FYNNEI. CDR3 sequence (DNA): TGTGCCAGCGGCAGAACTAGCGGGGGTGGGGAGCTGTTTTTT. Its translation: CASGRTSGGGELFF.

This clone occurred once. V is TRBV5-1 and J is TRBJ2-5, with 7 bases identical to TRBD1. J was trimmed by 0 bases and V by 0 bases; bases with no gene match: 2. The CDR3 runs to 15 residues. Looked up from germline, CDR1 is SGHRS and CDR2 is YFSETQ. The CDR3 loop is CASSLGQGYQETQYF. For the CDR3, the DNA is TGCGCCAGCAGCTTGGGACAGGGATACCAAGAGACCCAGTACTTC.

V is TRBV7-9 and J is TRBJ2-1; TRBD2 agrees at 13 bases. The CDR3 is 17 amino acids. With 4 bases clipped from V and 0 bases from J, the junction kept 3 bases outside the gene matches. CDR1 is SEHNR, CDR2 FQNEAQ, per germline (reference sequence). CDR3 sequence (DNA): TGTGCCAGCAGCTCCGGGACTAGCGGGGTCTCCTACAATGAGCAGTTCTTC. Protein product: CASSSGTSGVSYNEQFF.

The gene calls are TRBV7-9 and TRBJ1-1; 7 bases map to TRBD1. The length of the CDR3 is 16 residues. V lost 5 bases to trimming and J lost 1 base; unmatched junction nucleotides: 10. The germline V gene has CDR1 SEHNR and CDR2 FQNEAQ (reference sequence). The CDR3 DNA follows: TGTGCCAGCAGCCTAAACGACAGGGCTAAGAACACTGAAGCTTTCTTT. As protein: CASSLNDRAKNTEAFF.

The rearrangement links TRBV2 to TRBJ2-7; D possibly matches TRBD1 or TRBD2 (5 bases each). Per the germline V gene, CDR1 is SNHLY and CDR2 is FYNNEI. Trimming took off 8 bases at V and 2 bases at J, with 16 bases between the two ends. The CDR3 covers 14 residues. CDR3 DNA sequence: TGTGCCAGCGATCAGAGGGTGGGGGCCTACGAGCAGTACTTC. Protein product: CASDQRVGAYEQYF.

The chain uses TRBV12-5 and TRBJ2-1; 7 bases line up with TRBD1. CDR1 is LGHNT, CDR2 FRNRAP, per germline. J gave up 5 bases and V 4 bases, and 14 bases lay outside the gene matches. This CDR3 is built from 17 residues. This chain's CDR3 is CASGSSRKTGQNNEQFF. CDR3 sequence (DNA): TGTGCTAGTGGTTCCTCTCGAAAAACGGGACAGAACAATGAGCAGTTCTTC.

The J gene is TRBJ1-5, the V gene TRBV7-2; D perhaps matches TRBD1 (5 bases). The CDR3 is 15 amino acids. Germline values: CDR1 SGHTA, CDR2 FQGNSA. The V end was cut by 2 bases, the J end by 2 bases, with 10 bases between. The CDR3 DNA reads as TGTGCCAGCAGCTTAATAGGGGCGGGCAATCAGCCCCAGCATTTT. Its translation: CASSLIGAGNQPQHF.